Presented here are 18 T cell receptor beta chains from one specimen sequenced in a study of CD8 T cells in ankylosing spondylitis. Whole-study findings and limits: What seemed typical of ankylosing spondylitis blood was a TCR beta motif built from eight highly homologous variants.

TCRdb ran MiXCR on the 5' RACE reads and lists one entry per CDR3 protein. The sample yields 300,000 to 400,000 distinct CDR3 sequences, 20% to 25% seen once. Antigen specificity for these receptors is unknown. The sample was blood, either unsorted or a sorted T cell fraction (not recorded which). The receptors shown here come from a male donor with ankylosing spondylitis.

This chain connects TRBV9 to TRBJ2-1; D remains unclear. Germline assignment: CDR1 SGDLS and CDR2 YYNGEE. This CDR3 is 11 amino acids long. With 0 bases removed from V and 9 bases from J, the gap between germline ends came to 4 bases. The CDR3 DNA is TGTGCCAGCAGCGTAGGGGCTGAGCAGTTCTTC. Amino acids: CASSVGAEQFF.

The CDR3 DNA follows: TGTGCCAGCAGCCTGGTCGGGAGGGCCACAGATACGCAGTATTTT. It is translated as CASSLVGRATDTQYF. The chain joins TRBV3-1 to TRBJ2-3, with 8 bases identical to TRBD2. V dropped 4 bases and J dropped 2; count of bases not matched to a gene: 5. This CDR3 spans 15 amino acids. Germline lookup yields CDR1 LGHDT and CDR2 YNNKEL (reference sequence).

The gene calls are TRBV2 and TRBJ2-7, with 7 bases fitting TRBD1. This CDR3 comprises 18 residues. The V gene's germline CDR1 is SNHLY and CDR2 FYNNEI. Germline trimming cut 7 bases from V and 0 bases from J; bases unmatched to any gene: 18. CDR3 bases: TGTGCCAGCATAACCCCGGGACAGATAACTCGGGCCTCCTACGAGCAGTACTTC. It encodes CASITPGQITRASYEQYF.

V is TRBV20-1 and J is TRBJ2-1; no firm D call. CDR1 is DFQATT and CDR2 is SNEGSKA in the germline V gene (reference sequence). The CDR3 loop spans 11 amino acids. V was clipped by 3 bases and J by 8 bases, with 8 bases between them. CDR3 sequence: CSASRRHEQFF. CDR3 DNA: TGCAGTGCTAGCAGGCGCCATGAGCAGTTCTTC.

Here the CDR3 reads CASSLFSDAQETQYF. CDR3 DNA sequence: TGCGCCAGCAGCTTGTTCAGCGACGCCCAAGAGACCCAGTACTTC. The chain uses TRBV5-1 and TRBJ2-5; D is uncertain. Germline-derived CDR1 and CDR2 are SGHRS and YFSETQ. The length of the CDR3 is 15 residues. Between the trimmed V and J ends, which lost 1 base and 1 base, there was a span of 11 bases. The full variable domain, rest sourced from reference TRBV5-1 and TRBJ2-5, is KAGVTQTPRYLIKTRGQQVTLSCSPISGHRSVSWYQQTPGQGLQFLFEYFSETQRNKGNFPGRFSGRQFSNSRSEMNVSTLELGDSALYLCASSLFSDAQETQYFGPGTRLLVL.

The V gene is TRBV20-1, the J gene TRBJ2-7; TRBD1 agrees at 7 bases. CDR3 length equals 14 residues. The V segment lost 5 bases and the J segment 2 bases; nucleotides outside the gene matches: 9. Looked up from germline, CDR1 is DFQATT and CDR2 is SNEGSKA (reference sequence). The CDR3 DNA sequence: TGCAGTGCTCCGGGACAGCAAAACACCTACGAGCAGTACTTC. It codes for CSAPGQQNTYEQYF.

This sequence joins TRBV15 and TRBJ2-1; 8 bases align to TRBD2. The CDR3 totals 16 residues. Losses at the gene ends were 3 bases for V and 6 bases for J; bases not matched to a gene: 10. Germline V gene sequence: CDR1 LNHNV, CDR2 YYDKDF (reference sequence). CDR3 loop: CATSRESGSGANEQFF. The CDR3 nucleotides are TGTGCCACCAGCAGGGAGAGCGGGAGCGGGGCCAATGAGCAGTTCTTC.

This clonotype has more than one count but fewer than ten. The chain couples TRBV10-3 to TRBJ1-1; 11 positions agree with TRBD1. CDR1 is ENHRY and CDR2 is SYGVKD in the germline V gene. The ends lost 2 bases at V and 4 bases at J; junction bases unmatched: 3. The length of the CDR3 is 15 residues. CDR3 region: CAISEGTGGFTEAFF. In DNA form, the CDR3 reads TGTGCCATCAGTGAGGGGACAGGGGGTTTCACTGAAGCTTTCTTT.

This rearrangement joins TRBV5-5 to TRBJ1-6, with D maybe TRBD1 (5 bases). The germline gives CDR1 SGHKS, CDR2 YYEKEE (reference sequence). CDR3 size: 14 residues. V was shortened by 4 bases and J by 10 bases, with 15 bases between the two germline ends. The CDR3 region has the DNA TGTGCCAGCAGCCACGGCAGGGTGGGATCACCCCTCCACTTT. Its protein product is CASSHGRVGSPLHF.

Only a few counts were recorded for this clonotype. V usage is TRBV2 and J usage is TRBJ1-1; 9 bases are a match to TRBD1. V gave up 5 bases and J gave up 5 bases; unmatched junction bases: 6. The CDR3 runs 14 residues. Germline assignment: CDR1 SNHLY and CDR2 FYNNEI. CDR3 loop: CASSWDRADTEAFF. CDR3 sequence (DNA): TGTGCCAGCAGTTGGGACAGGGCTGATACTGAAGCTTTCTTT.

This clonotype was picked up a small number of times. The chain employs TRBV28 and TRBJ2-7; 8 nucleotides match TRBD2. The CDR3 runs to 15 residues. CDR1 and CDR2 from the germline V gene are MDHEN and SYDVKM. Trimming cost V 5 bases and J 7 bases; bases outside gene matches: 13. Here the CDR3 DNA reads TGTGCCAGCAGTCCCGCTGGGACTAGTCTCGGGGAGCAGTACTTC. Amino acid sequence: CASSPAGTSLGEQYF.

There are many counts of this clonotype. The V and J genes are TRBV7-2 and TRBJ2-7; tentative D call: TRBD1 (6 bases). The CDR3 extends over 14 amino acids. Germline loops: CDR1 SGHTA, CDR2 FQGNSA. V shed 5 bases and J shed 3 bases, with 14 bases lying between them. The CDR3 is CASSLTGTNYEQYF. CDR3 DNA sequence: TGTGCCAGCAGCCTAACAGGGACCAACTACGAGCAGTACTTC.

The V and J genes are TRBV28 and TRBJ2-5; 7 bases align to TRBD2. CDR3 length: 13 amino acids. Germline lookup yields CDR1 MDHEN and CDR2 SYDVKM. V trimming: 6 bases; J trimming: 1 base; junction bases outside the gene matches: 2. In nucleotides, the CDR3 is TGTGCCAGCAGGCGGGGGACCCAAGAGACCCAGTACTTC. This codes for CASRRGTQETQYF.

The rearrangement joins TRBV29-1 to TRBJ2-7, with TRBD2 matching 8 bases. Germline trimming cut 4 bases from V and 5 bases from J; bases unmatched to any gene: 4. The CDR3 has 12 residues. The germline V gene has CDR1 SQVTM and CDR2 ANQGSEA. The CDR3 DNA reads TGCAGCGTTGGAGCGGGGGTGGACGAGCAGTACTTC. Translating it yields CSVGAGVDEQYF.

This clonotype was observed a handful of times. The gene calls are TRBV27 and TRBJ1-2; possibly TRBD1 for D (6 bases). Germline loops: CDR1 MNHEY, CDR2 SMNVEV (reference sequence). The CDR3 sequence is 14 residues long. Deletions cut 8 bases from V and 3 bases from J, with 16 bases between. CDR3 coding DNA: TGTGCCAGCTCAAACCGAGGGGGATACTATGGCTACACCTTC. It yields the protein CASSNRGGYYGYTF.

This clonotype has ten or more counts. The J gene is TRBJ2-5, the V gene TRBV7-2; possible D gene TRBD2, 6 bases. In germline, CDR1 is SGHTA, CDR2 FQGNSA. The CDR3 has 15 residues. V lost 2 bases to trimming and J lost 9 bases, with 19 bases between them. The CDR3 region has the DNA TGTGCCAGCAGCTTACACCGTGACGGGAGTTGGTCCCAGTACTTC. As protein: CASSLHRDGSWSQYF.

This clonotype has just a few counts. This chain joins TRBV5-1 and TRBJ2-7; a weak D match, TRBD1 (5 bases). Deletions cut 1 base from V and 2 bases from J, with 7 bases between. This CDR3 has 13 amino acids. Germline lookup yields CDR1 SGHRS and CDR2 YFSETQ. The DNA for the CDR3 is TGCGCCAGCAGCTTGATACAGGCCTACGAGCAGTACTTC. Translation: CASSLIQAYEQYF. The full variable domain, with the rest looked up from reference TRBV5-1 and TRBJ2-7, is KAGVTQTPRYLIKTRGQQVTLSCSPISGHRSVSWYQQTPGQGLQFLFEYFSETQRNKGNFPGRFSGRQFSNSRSEMNVSTLELGDSALYLCASSLIQAYEQYFGPGTRLTVT.

The V and J genes are TRBV18 and TRBJ1-1, with D tentatively TRBD1 (5 bases). CDR3 size: 15 residues. Germline lookup yields CDR1 KGHSH and CDR2 LQKENI. V was trimmed by 2 bases and J by 1 base, leaving 11 bases between them. CDR3: CASSPGRGTNTEAFF. CDR3 DNA sequence: TGTGCCAGCTCACCAGGACGAGGGACGAACACTGAAGCTTTCTTT. The full variable domain, with the rest looked up from reference TRBV18 and TRBJ1-1, is NAGVMQNPRHLVRRRGQEARLRCSPMKGHSHVYWYRQLPEEGLKFMVYLQKENIIDESGMPKERFSAEFPKEGPSILRIQQVVRGDSAAYFCASSPGRGTNTEAFFGQGTRLTVV.